This T cell receptor beta chain was documented in a study of T cells after yellow fever vaccination (dated by TCRdb to the late 2010s). About the investigation overall: The SMART-Seq v4 Ultra Low Input RNA kit was used to prepare libraries from fractions with low cell numbers. Bulk PBMC replicates and cell subsets were isolated from blood drawn at multiple timepoints before and after both primary and secondary immunization. Two healthy male donors, one aged 18 to 30 and one aged 30 to 40 years, made up the cohort. To follow T-cell clones before and after both primary and booster YFV17D yellow fever vaccination, bulk TCR alpha and beta repertoires underwent longitudinal sequencing.

Regarding this clonotype: Its antigen is not yet known. Per-base quality was not reported, and no clone a single base away is much larger than it.

The treatment or condition label here, explained by the study, means: live attenuated yellow fever vaccine strain. PBMCs were isolated from peripheral blood using a standard Ficoll-Paque protocol. Dynabeads CD4 and CD8 positive selection kits were used to isolate the CD4 and CD8 T-cell fractions. TriZol was used to extract RNA from bulk PBMCs, CD4 and CD8 fractions, and dextramer-positive and dextramer-negative fractions. The CDR3 has 16 amino acids, counting the end cysteine and phenylalanine. The retained sequence is limited to the CDR3, 48 bases, with the frame set at the first base. The germline V gene specifies LGHNA as CDR1 and YSLEER as CDR2. V is cut by 0 bases and J by 0 bases, and the space between the germline ends is 10 bases. The study at large found these results: Compared with the primary T-cell response, the secondary T-cell response was faster but weaker, reaching its peak on day 5 rather than on day 15. Only a couple of donors were included in the study, so the extent to which the findings can be generalized is limited. A small fraction of clonotypes appeared in both the CD4 and CD8 compartments, likely as a result of convergent recombination. Computational filtering was required because FACS-sorted repertoires could contain abundant contaminating clonotypes from the bulk population. After the booster, most of the clones that had expanded following primary vaccination were detected again (just under 97% of CD4 and 80% to 90% of CD8), which suggests that memory was broadly maintained.

TCR cDNA was synthesized by 5'RACE template switching, which introduced a universal primer site and unique molecular identifiers. Priming of cDNA synthesis was performed from both the TCR alpha and TCR beta constant segments. Library amplification involved two PCR steps, and the second step added sample barcodes and sequencing adapters. Sequencing of libraries was performed on Illumina HiSeq 2500 (2x100 bp) or NovaSeq (2x150 bp). In the paper's pipeline: Demultiplexing of reads and collapsing into UMI consensus sequences were performed with MIGEC, and V(D)J alignment was carried out with MiXCR. Vaccine-responding clonotypes were identified with edgeR using replicate PBMC samples, with FDR below 0.01 and a log2 fold change above 5 up to day 15 being required. Each bulk clonotype was labeled CD4 or CD8 based on which sequenced repertoire, CD4 or CD8, contained the clonotype at higher abundance. The raw public reads went through TCRdb reprocessing: fastp at Q25, MiXCR clone calling, in-frame beta chains kept. Identical CDR3 protein sequences are pooled into one entry, listed with their most common genes and DNA. TCRdb assigned the V and J calls; the authors' analysis was not used. The table for this sample lists some 110,000 distinct CDR3 sequences; more than 6.5% of them were counted only once. The top ten clonotypes cover nearly 2.5% of the sample.

The TCR was taken from a man aged 18 to 30 who received the YFV17D yellow fever vaccine. The sample in question was CD4+ T cells sorted from PBMCs, obtained more than 8 days after the first yellow fever vaccination. Recombination connected TRBV4-3 to TRBJ2-3, with the D gene call left open. The DNA sequence follows: TGCGCCAGCAGCCAAGATTGGCCCCCAAGCACAGATACGCAGTATTTT. Its protein reads: CASSQDWPPSTDTQYF.